The 12 T cell receptor beta chains given below trace back to one sample, sequenced in a study of T cell responses to AZD1222 COVID-19 vaccine (dated by TCRdb to 2020 to 2023). Read against the paper, the sample's time point label means: baseline before first vaccination. Receptors were amplified or captured by the immunoSEQ multiplex PCR assay. Drawn from immuneACCESS, this table holds only the in-frame rearrangements with V and J called that TCRdb kept. Clones are partly lost; checked studies trace under half to an unresolved V gene and leave the rest unexplained. The sample table contains approximately 80,000 clones; only one count was recorded for 85% to 90% of them. 30% to 40% of the sample is taken by the ten largest. Source: peripheral blood, taken on day 0 of AZD1222 vaccination. The origin of the receptors is an adult in good health.

The chain recombines TRBV5-8 with TRBJ1-2; D gene unclear. CDR1 and CDR2 from the germline V gene are SGHTS and YDEGEE. This CDR3 has 10 amino acids. V shed 3 bases and J shed 8 bases, with 5 bases lying between them. For the CDR3, the DNA is TGTGCCAGCAGCTCCGCGGGCTACACCTTC. Amino acids: CASSSAGYTF.

This chain links TRBV4-3 with TRBJ1-2, with D possibly matching TRBD1 (5 bases). Germline assignment: CDR1 LGHNA and CDR2 YSLEER. The CDR3 runs 16 residues. The V gene lost 0 bases and the J gene lost 4 bases, with 15 bases spanning the gap. The CDR3 nucleotides read TGCGCCAGCAGCCAAGAGGGAGGCAGGGTCGGCTATGGCTACACCTTC. Its protein product is CASSQEGGRVGYGYTF.

V usage is TRBV4-1 and J usage is TRBJ2-4, with D perhaps assigned TRBD1 or TRBD2 (6 bases each). V lost 1 base and J 4 bases, leaving 14 bases between the germline ends. Germline lookup yields CDR1 MGHRA and CDR2 YSYEKL. The CDR3 has 16 amino acids. CDR3 protein: CASSQVGGGRKNIQYF. For the CDR3, the DNA is TGCGCCAGCAGCCAAGTGGGGGGCGGCCGGAAAAACATTCAGTACTTC.

The rearrangement joins TRBV3-1 (or the pseudogene TRBV3-2) to TRBJ1-1, with D perhaps TRBD1 (6 bases). Germline V lookup: CDR1 LGHDT, CDR2 YNNKEL (reference sequence). V was shortened by 0 bases and J by 9 bases, with 14 bases between the two germline ends. The CDR3 has 14 amino acids. The CDR3 loop is CASSQDSGQGKAFF. The CDR3 DNA reads as TGTGCCAGCAGCCAAGATTCGGGGCAGGGGAAAGCTTTCTTT.

The chain combines TRBV6-1 with TRBJ2-3; TRBD2 is a possible D gene (5 bases). Germline CDR1 MNHNS, CDR2 SASEGT. The CDR3 has 14 amino acids. V was pared by 3 bases and J by 5 bases, with 12 bases between. CDR3 loop: CASSERAGLDTQYF. The CDR3 DNA follows: TGTGCCAGCAGTGAGAGGGCTGGTTTAGATACGCAGTATTTT.

The rearrangement links TRBV5-6 to TRBJ1-1; no clear D gene. V gave up 4 bases and J gave up 1 base, with 14 bases separating them. The CDR3 covers 15 residues. Germline-derived CDR1 and CDR2 are SGHDT and YYEEEE. The CDR3 loop reads CASSPGWAANTEAFF. The CDR3 bases are TGTGCCAGCAGCCCGGGGTGGGCGGCGAACACTGAAGCTTTCTTT.

This chain joins TRBV24-1 and TRBJ2-1; 9 bases are a match to TRBD1. Germline CDR1 reads KGHDR; CDR2 reads SFDVKD. V lost 2 bases to trimming and J lost 4 bases; unmatched junction nucleotides: 11. This CDR3 is built from 18 residues. CDR3 DNA sequence: TGTGCCACCAGTGATTCCCCCGGGACAGGGTCCTTTTACAATGAGCAGTTCTTC. Translating gives CATSDSPGTGSFYNEQFF.

This chain joins TRBV3-1 (or the pseudogene TRBV3-2) and TRBJ2-7; 11 nucleotides agree with TRBD2. This CDR3 has 15 amino acids. Germline V gene sequence: CDR1 LGHDT, CDR2 YNNKEL (reference sequence). J lost 7 bases, V lost 1 base, and 6 bases had no gene match. Written as DNA, the CDR3 is TGTGCCAGCAGCCAAGGACTAGCGGGAAGCTATGAGCAGTACTTC. It yields the protein CASSQGLAGSYEQYF.

The genes are TRBV18 and TRBJ1-2, with D maybe TRBD1 (5 bases). Germline lookup yields CDR1 KGHSH and CDR2 LQKENI. V lost 2 bases and J 1 base, leaving 17 bases between the germline ends. This CDR3 is 17 amino acids long. DNA of the CDR3: TGTGCCAGCTCACCAGGTCGCACCGGGGCGAATAACTATGGCTACACCTTC. As protein: CASSPGRTGANNYGYTF.

The chain is built from TRBV28 and TRBJ2-2, with 12 bases that match TRBD1. The CDR3 runs 18 residues. J was trimmed by 2 bases and V by 10 bases; bases with no gene match: 14. Germline V gene lookup returns CDR1 MDHEN and CDR2 SYDVKM. The CDR3: CATPSLWDRGPNTGELFF. The CDR3 nucleotides read TGTGCCACCCCAAGCTTATGGGACAGGGGGCCCAACACCGGGGAGCTGTTTTTT.

The chain couples TRBV27 to TRBJ2-5; 12 nucleotides line up with TRBD1. V was clipped by 5 bases and J by 0 bases; unmatched bases: 4. The CDR3 length is 16 residues. Germline values: CDR1 MNHEY, CDR2 SMNVEV (reference sequence). The CDR3 here is CASSIRDRGHQETQYF. In nucleotides, the CDR3 is TGTGCCAGCAGTATCCGGGACAGGGGGCACCAAGAGACCCAGTACTTC.

Here the CDR3 reads CASSSELTKNIQYF. CDR3 nucleotide sequence: TGTGCCAGCAGCTCGGAACTGACCAAAAACATTCAGTACTTC. V gene TRBV7-2 combines with J gene TRBJ2-4; no reliable D call. V gave up 4 bases and J gave up 2 bases, with 9 bases separating them. This CDR3 comprises 14 residues. Germline-derived CDR1 and CDR2 are SGHTA and FQGNSA.